The next 5 T cell receptor beta chains were all read from a single sample in a study of T cells after posttransplantation cyclophosphamide. This table comes from immunoSEQ multiplex PCR, and its TCRdb copy is limited to in-frame clones, with some not included. The sample has 42,000 or so clones, about 92% seen once. Cyclophosphamide on days +3 and +4 followed busulfan-fludarabine conditioning and a marrow graft. The sequenced sample was PBMCs, obtained about 64 days after allogeneic stem cell transplant with posttransplant cyclophosphamide. The source is a male patient aged 55-69 years who received an allogeneic stem cell transplant from a related donor and was CMV-positive. Some T cells may trace back to the graft donor.

J is TRBJ1-1 and V is TRBV7-9, with D maybe TRBD1 (5 bases). The V end was cut by 2 bases, the J end by 4 bases, with 8 bases between. The CDR3 runs to 13 residues. Germline lookup yields CDR1 SEHNR and CDR2 FQNEAQ (reference sequence). The CDR3 here is CASSLRGGTEAFF. The CDR3 nucleotides are TGTGCCAGCAGCTTAAGGGGTGGCACTGAAGCTTTCTTT. Variable domain in full (rest from reference TRBV7-9 and TRBJ1-1): DTGVSQNPRHKITKRGQNVTFRCDPISEHNRLYWYRQTLGQGPEFLTYFQNEAQLEKSRLLSDRFSAERPKGSFSTLEIQRTEQGDSAMYLCASSLRGGTEAFFGQGTRLTVV.

The chain links TRBV30 to TRBJ1-2; the D gene is possibly TRBD1 (6 bases). Trimming shortened V by 3 bases and J by 7 bases, and 12 bases separated the two germline ends. There are 12 residues in the CDR3. Germline V gives CDR1 GTSNPN, CDR2 SVGIG (reference sequence). CDR3 residues: CAWRIGGGGYTF. The CDR3, as DNA: TGTGCCTGGAGGATAGGGGGGGGTGGCTACACCTTC. The full variable domain, its missing parts supplied by reference TRBV30 and TRBJ1-2, is SQTIHQWPATLVQPVGSPLSLECTVEGTSNPNLYWYRQAAGRGLQLLFYSVGIGQISSEVPQNLSASRPQDRQFILSSKKLLLSDSGFYLCAWRIGGGGYTFGSGTRLTVV.

The chain carries TRBV10-2 and TRBJ2-5, with 15 bases that match TRBD2. This CDR3 has 18 amino acids. The ends lost 8 bases at V and 1 base at J; junction bases unmatched: 11. The germline V gene has CDR1 WSHSY and CDR2 SAAADI. The CDR3, as DNA: TGCGCCAGCTGGCGGGGGACTAGCGGGGGGAGGACCCAAGAGACCCAGTACTTC. This encodes CASWRGTSGGRTQETQYF.

The gene calls are TRBV5-1 and TRBJ2-5; 7 bases are shared with TRBD1. Trimming took 2 bases from V and 3 from J; bases not matched to a gene: 4. Looked up from germline, CDR1 is SGHRS and CDR2 is YFSETQ. The length of the CDR3 is 14 residues. CDR3 amino acids: CASSLPGQKETQYF. Written as DNA, the CDR3 is TGCGCCAGCAGCTTACCGGGACAGAAAGAGACCCAGTACTTC.

The V call is TRBV9, the J call TRBJ2-1; D not resolved. Germline V lookup: CDR1 SGDLS, CDR2 YYNGEE. Trimming took 0 bases from V and 8 from J, leaving 9 bases between them. The CDR3 has 13 residues. The CDR3 loop is CASSVGPVDEQFF. CDR3 nucleotide sequence: TGTGCCAGCAGCGTAGGTCCCGTTGATGAGCAGTTCTTC.